This T cell receptor beta chain appears in the sequencing data of a study of T-cell memory formation after mild COVID-19. Overall study findings and caveats: Contracting clones from day 15 to 85 had balanced CD4/CD8; later expanders favoured CD4+.

TCRdb reanalysed the 5' RACE reads using MiXCR and keeps one entry per CDR3 protein. The table shows around 510,000 distinct CDR3 sequences, with less than 25% occurring only once. V lost 10 bases and J lost 7, with 14 bases in between. There are 12 residues in the CDR3. In regard to this clonotype: The target antigen is unknown.

J is TRBJ1-5 and V is TRBV12-3 or TRBV12-4; D ambiguous. Source material: PBMCs or a T cell subset sorted from them (not recorded which). The TCR sequence derives from an adult woman who had mild COVID-19 (a few samples of this study predate the infection). Cell type and time point are not known. For the CDR3, the DNA is TGTGCCACCTCGAGGGAAGGGCAGCCCCAGCATTTT. It is translated as CATSREGQPQHF.